In its sample, the clone carrying this T cell receptor (beta chain) was seen once. Participants reported their clinical history, and cohort assignment relied on those reports. This sample was included in a study of blood T cell repertoires in COVID-19. Measured with immunoSEQ multiplex PCR; TCRdb has only the in-frame clones, and not every one. Among some 250,000 clones listed, over 75% were seen once. The CDR3 covers 15 residues. The V and J ends lost 3 bases and 3 bases respectively, with 15 bases between them. The germline CDR1 and CDR2 sequences are MDHEN and SYDVKM. This sequence originates from a woman aged 45-60 years who had recovered from COVID-19. The material sequenced was PBMCs or T cells enriched from blood (not recorded which). The chain combines TRBV28 with TRBJ2-7; TRBD1 might be the D (6 bases). The CDR3 nucleotides read TGTGCCAGCAGTTTGAGCCTGAACAGGGTCTACGAGCAGTACTTC. Translating it yields CASSLSLNRVYEQYF.